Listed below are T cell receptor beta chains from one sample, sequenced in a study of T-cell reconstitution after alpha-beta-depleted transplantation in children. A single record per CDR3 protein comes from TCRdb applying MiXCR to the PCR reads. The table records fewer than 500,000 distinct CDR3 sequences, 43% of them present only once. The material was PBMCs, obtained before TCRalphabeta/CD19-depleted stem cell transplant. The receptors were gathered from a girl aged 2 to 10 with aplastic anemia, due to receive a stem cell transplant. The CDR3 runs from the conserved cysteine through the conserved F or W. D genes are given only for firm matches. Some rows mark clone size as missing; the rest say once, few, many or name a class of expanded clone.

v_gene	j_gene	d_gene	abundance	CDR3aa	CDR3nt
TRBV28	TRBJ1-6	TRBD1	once	CASTPSGQGYSPLHF	TGTGCCAGCACCCCCTCGGGACAGGGCTATTCACCCCTCCACTTT
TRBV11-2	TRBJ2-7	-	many	CASRRWGGISYEQYF	TGTGCCAGCAGGAGGTGGGGCGGGATCTCCTACGAGCAGTACTTC
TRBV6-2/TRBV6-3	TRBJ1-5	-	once	CASRSKQNQPQHF	TGTGCCAGCAGGTCCAAACAGAATCAGCCCCAGCATTTT
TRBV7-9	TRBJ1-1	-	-	CASSSLLTNTEAFF	TGTGCCAGCAGCTCCCTCCTGACGAACACTGAAGCTTTCTTT
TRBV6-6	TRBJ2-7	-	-	CASSPDVSNEQYF	TGTGCCAGCAGCCCCGATGTGTCCAACGAGCAGTACTTC
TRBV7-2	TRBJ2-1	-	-	CASSPGFSATEQFF	TGTGCCAGCAGTCCCGGATTCTCGGCTACTGAGCAGTTCTTC
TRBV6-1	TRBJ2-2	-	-	CASRADRKSGELFF	TGTGCCAGCAGGGCGGACAGAAAGTCCGGGGAGCTGTTTTTT
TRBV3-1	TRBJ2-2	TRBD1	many	CASSLGQGHTGELFF	TGTGCCAGCAGCCTGGGACAGGGTCATACCGGGGAGCTGTTTTTT
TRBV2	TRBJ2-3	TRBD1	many	CASSQDGTGRDTQYF	TGTGCCAGCAGCCAAGACGGGACAGGCCGGGATACGCAGTATTTT
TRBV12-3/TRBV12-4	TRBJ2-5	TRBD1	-	CASSGTGVRETQYF	TGTGCCAGCAGTGGGACAGGGGTGAGGGAGACCCAGTACTTC
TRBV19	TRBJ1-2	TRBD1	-	CASSVSTGVNYGYTF	TGTGCCAGTAGTGTATCGACAGGGGTTAACTATGGCTACACCTTC
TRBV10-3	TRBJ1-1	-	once	CAISESGGNTEAFF	TGTGCCATCAGTGAGTCGGGCGGGAACACTGAAGCTTTCTTT
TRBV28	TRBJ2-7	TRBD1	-	CASSLFRTGGYEQYF	TGTGCCAGCAGTTTGTTCCGGACAGGGGGGTACGAGCAGTACTTC
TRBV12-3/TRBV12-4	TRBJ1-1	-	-	CASSFGHYPEAFF	TGTGCCAGCAGTTTTGGTCACTATCCCGAAGCTTTCTTT
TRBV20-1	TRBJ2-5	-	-	CSARPSQETQYF	TGCAGTGCTAGACCTAGTCAAGAGACCCAGTACTTC
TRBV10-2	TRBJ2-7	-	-	CASRQGALPGGEQYF	TGCGCCAGCAGGCAAGGGGCCCTCCCCGGGGGCGAGCAGTACTTC
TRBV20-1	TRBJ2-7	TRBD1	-	CSASQGAGAYEQYF	TGCAGTGCGAGTCAGGGGGCAGGGGCCTACGAGCAGTACTTC
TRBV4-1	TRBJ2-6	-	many	CASSQDLLYGSGANVLTF	TGCGCCAGCAGCCAAGATCTTTTGTATGGCTCTGGGGCCAACGTCCTGACTTTC
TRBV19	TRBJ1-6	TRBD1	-	CASIQRTGASPLHF	TGTGCCAGTATTCAGAGGACAGGGGCATCACCCCTCCACTTT
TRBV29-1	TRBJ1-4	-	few	CSAGNPNEKLFF	TGCAGCGCAGGGAACCCGAATGAAAAACTGTTTTTT
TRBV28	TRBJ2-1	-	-	CASRPPDNEQFF	TGTGCCAGCAGACCCCCAGACAATGAGCAGTTCTTC
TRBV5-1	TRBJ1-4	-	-	CASTPSGHGEKLFF	TGCGCCAGCACCCCGTCCGGGCATGGGGAAAAACTGTTTTTT
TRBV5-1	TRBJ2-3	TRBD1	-	CASSYGQGAFLDTQYF	TGCGCCAGCAGCTACGGACAGGGGGCTTTTCTAGATACGCAGTATTTT
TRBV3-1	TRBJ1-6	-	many	CASSQVGQGGSPLHF	TGTGCCAGCAGCCAAGTGGGGCAGGGCGGTTCACCCCTCCACTTT
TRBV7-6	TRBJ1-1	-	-	CASSLGQSGSEAFF	TGTGCCAGCAGCTTAGGCCAGAGCGGGTCTGAAGCTTTCTTT
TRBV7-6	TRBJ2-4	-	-	CASSPRVGNIQYF	TGTGCCAGCAGCCCCAGGGTCGGAAACATTCAGTACTTC
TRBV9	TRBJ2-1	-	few	CASSAWGESSYNEQFF	TGTGCCAGCAGCGCATGGGGGGAGAGCTCCTACAATGAGCAGTTCTTC
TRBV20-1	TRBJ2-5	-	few	CSVGGTGKTQYF	TGCAGTGTAGGGGGGACCGGGAAGACCCAGTACTTC
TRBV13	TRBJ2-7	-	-	CASSWAATTYEQYF	TGTGCCAGCAGCTGGGCAGCAACAACCTACGAGCAGTACTTC
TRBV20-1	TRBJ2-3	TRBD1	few	CSATQGASTDTQYF	TGCAGTGCTACCCAGGGGGCTAGCACAGATACGCAGTATTTT
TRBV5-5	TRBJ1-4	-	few	CASTARAATNEKLFF	TGTGCCAGCACTGCCCGCGCTGCAACTAATGAAAAACTGTTTTTT
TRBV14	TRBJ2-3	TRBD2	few	CASSPETGASGNLGTQYF	TGTGCCAGCAGCCCCGAGACGGGGGCTAGCGGGAACCTGGGTACGCAGTATTTT
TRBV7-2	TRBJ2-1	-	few	CASILRGNEQFF	TGTGCCAGCATCTTAAGAGGCAATGAGCAGTTCTTC
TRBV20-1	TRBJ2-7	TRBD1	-	CSAPGQGAGEQYF	TGCAGTGCTCCCGGACAGGGGGCAGGCGAGCAGTACTTC
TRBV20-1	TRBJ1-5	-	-	CSARDGAGQPQHF	TGCAGTGCAAGGGACGGGGCGGGACAGCCCCAGCATTTT
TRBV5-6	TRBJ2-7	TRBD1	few	CASSLAAGGGSYEQYF	TGTGCCAGCAGCTTGGCTGCAGGGGGCGGCTCCTACGAGCAGTACTTC
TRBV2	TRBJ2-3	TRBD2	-	CASSEGRGGASTDTQYF	TGTGCCAGCAGTGAAGGGCGGGGGGGAGCTTCCACAGATACGCAGTATTTT
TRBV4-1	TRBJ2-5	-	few	CASSQDLQIQETQYF	TGCGCCAGCAGCCAAGATCTACAGATCCAAGAGACCCAGTACTTC
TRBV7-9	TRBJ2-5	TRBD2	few	CASSLWREGRETQYF	TGTGCCAGCAGCTTATGGCGGGAGGGCCGTGAGACCCAGTACTTC
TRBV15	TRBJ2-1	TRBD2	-	CATSGRVVVNEQFF	TGTGCCACCAGCGGGAGGGTAGTGGTCAATGAGCAGTTCTTC
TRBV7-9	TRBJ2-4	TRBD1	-	CASSLALDRGAKNIQYF	TGTGCCAGCAGCTTAGCGCTCGACAGGGGCGCCAAAAACATTCAGTACTTC
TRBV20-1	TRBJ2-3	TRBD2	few	CSARDPVAGGPADTQYF	TGCAGTGCTAGAGACCCCGTAGCGGGAGGGCCCGCAGATACGCAGTATTTT
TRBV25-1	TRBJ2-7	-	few	CASSEYGKGAYEQYF	TGTGCCAGCAGTGAATATGGAAAGGGGGCCTACGAGCAGTACTTC
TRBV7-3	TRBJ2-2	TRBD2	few	CASSLFGLEATGELFF	TGTGCCAGCAGCCTCTTTGGACTAGAAGCCACCGGGGAGCTGTTTTTT